This is a list of T cell receptor beta chains from one sample in a study of cytomegalovirus exposure and HLA in healthy donors. Libraries were prepared by immunoSEQ multiplex PCR; TCRdb keeps only in-frame clonotypes and omits some of them. The table has 65,000 to 100,000 clones, nearly 80% seen once. The specimen was PBMCs. The receptor source for this set is a female donor in good health and CMV-seronegative. The CDR3 runs from the conserved cysteine through the conserved F or W. The D gene is left open where the match is weak. Rows give clone size only sometimes, using once, few, many, or a class for an expanded clone.

cdr3_aa: CASSQMGSLGSQPQHF
cdr3_nt: TGTGCCAGCAGCCAAATGGGCTCCTTGGGGAGTCAGCCCCAGCATTTT
j_call: TRBJ1-5
d_call: -
clone_size: -
v_call: TRBV14

cdr3_aa: CSGSVSSGKDTQYF
cdr3_nt: TGCAGCGGATCCGTCTCCAGCGGGAAAGATACGCAGTATTTT
j_call: TRBJ2-3
d_call: TRBD2
clone_size: -
v_call: TRBV29-1

cdr3_aa: CASSNPGIGLDTQYF
cdr3_nt: TGTGCCAGCAGCAATCCGGGGATCGGTCTAGATACGCAGTATTTT
j_call: TRBJ2-3
d_call: -
clone_size: -
v_call: TRBV4-2

cdr3_aa: CATSRMGGGNTIYF
cdr3_nt: TGTGCCACCAGCAGAATGGGGGGTGGAAACACCATATATTTT
j_call: TRBJ1-3
d_call: -
clone_size: -
v_call: TRBV15

cdr3_aa: CSVEGTGWRLATDTQYF
cdr3_nt: TGCAGCGTTGAAGGGACAGGGTGGCGACTCGCCACAGATACGCAGTATTTT
j_call: TRBJ2-3
d_call: TRBD1
clone_size: -
v_call: TRBV29-1

cdr3_aa: CAISTRQGSTGYEQYF
cdr3_nt: TGTGCCATCAGCACCCGACAGGGATCGACCGGGTACGAGCAGTACTTC
j_call: TRBJ2-7
d_call: TRBD1
clone_size: few
v_call: TRBV10-3

cdr3_aa: CSSRGTGGNEQFF
cdr3_nt: TGCAGCTCCCGGGGGACAGGGGGCAATGAGCAGTTCTTC
j_call: TRBJ2-1
d_call: TRBD1
clone_size: once
v_call: TRBV29-1

cdr3_aa: CASSSAGTGVWNEQFF
cdr3_nt: TGTGCCAGCAGTTCCGCCGGGACAGGGGTATGGAATGAGCAGTTCTTC
j_call: TRBJ2-1
d_call: TRBD1
clone_size: -
v_call: TRBV6-5

cdr3_aa: CASSQRLPGTSGQETQYF
cdr3_nt: TGCGCCAGCAGCCAACGCCTACCCGGGACTAGCGGGCAAGAGACCCAGTACTTC
j_call: TRBJ2-5
d_call: TRBD2
clone_size: -
v_call: TRBV4-3

cdr3_aa: CASSEAEGRAEQFF
cdr3_nt: TGTGCCAGCAGTGAAGCAGAGGGAAGGGCTGAGCAGTTCTTC
j_call: TRBJ2-1
d_call: -
clone_size: few
v_call: TRBV2

cdr3_aa: CATSRDRVTNEKLFF
cdr3_nt: TGTGCCACCAGCAGAGATCGGGTAACTAATGAAAAACTGTTTTTT
j_call: TRBJ1-4
d_call: -
clone_size: once
v_call: TRBV15

cdr3_aa: CASLSREQGNEQFF
cdr3_nt: TGTGCCAGCCTGTCTCGGGAGCAAGGGAATGAGCAGTTCTTC
j_call: TRBJ2-1
d_call: -
clone_size: -
v_call: TRBV6-5

cdr3_aa: CASRQGDTDMNTEAFF
cdr3_nt: TGTGCCAGTCGTCAGGGGGACACAGATATGAACACTGAAGCTTTCTTT
j_call: TRBJ1-1
d_call: TRBD1
clone_size: -
v_call: TRBV19

cdr3_aa: CASSYSNIGTSAIYF
cdr3_nt: TGTGCCAGCAGTTACTCGAATATCGGGACTTCTGCCATATATTTT
j_call: TRBJ1-3
d_call: -
clone_size: -
v_call: TRBV6-5

cdr3_aa: CASSEGGARELFF
cdr3_nt: TGTGCCAGCAGTGAAGGCGGGGCCCGGGAGCTGTTTTTT
j_call: TRBJ2-2
d_call: -
clone_size: -
v_call: TRBV6-1

cdr3_aa: CASSESPRVYEQFF
cdr3_nt: TGTGCCAGCAGTGAATCACCCAGGGTCTATGAGCAGTTCTTC
j_call: TRBJ2-1
d_call: -
clone_size: -
v_call: TRBV25-1

cdr3_aa: CASSLAWTENTEAFF
cdr3_nt: TGTGCCAGCAGCTTGGCCTGGACAGAGAACACTGAAGCTTTCTTT
j_call: TRBJ1-1
d_call: -
clone_size: -
v_call: TRBV5-4

cdr3_aa: CAISESRDRGRETQYF
cdr3_nt: TGTGCCATCAGTGAGTCTCGAGACAGGGGGCGAGAGACCCAGTACTTC
j_call: TRBJ2-5
d_call: TRBD1
clone_size: -
v_call: TRBV10-3

cdr3_aa: CASSRGEGEKLFF
cdr3_nt: TGTGCCAGCAGCCGCGGTGAGGGTGAAAAACTGTTTTTT
j_call: TRBJ1-4
d_call: -
clone_size: -
v_call: TRBV6-5

cdr3_aa: CASSLAAGGERYGYTF
cdr3_nt: TGCGCCAGCAGCTTGGCTGCAGGAGGTGAGAGGTATGGCTACACCTTC
j_call: TRBJ1-2
d_call: -
clone_size: -
v_call: TRBV5-1

cdr3_aa: CATSREEDSPQHF
cdr3_nt: TGTGCCACCAGCAGAGAAGAGGACTCACCCCAGCATTTT
j_call: TRBJ1-5
d_call: -
clone_size: -
v_call: TRBV15

cdr3_aa: CASSSGQGAEEQYF
cdr3_nt: TGTGCCAGCAGTTCGGGACAGGGGGCAGAAGAGCAGTACTTC
j_call: TRBJ2-7
d_call: TRBD1
clone_size: -
v_call: TRBV28

cdr3_aa: CASSFGQGDYEQYF
cdr3_nt: TGTGCCAGCAGTTTCGGACAGGGGGACTACGAGCAGTACTTC
j_call: TRBJ2-7
d_call: TRBD1
clone_size: few
v_call: TRBV27

cdr3_aa: CASSALGQGLSGNTIYF
cdr3_nt: TGTGCCAGCAGTGCATTAGGACAGGGCCTCTCTGGAAACACCATATATTTT
j_call: TRBJ1-3
d_call: TRBD1
clone_size: once
v_call: TRBV2

cdr3_aa: CASSEAERVTEAFF
cdr3_nt: TGTGCCAGCAGTGAAGCGGAGAGAGTCACTGAAGCTTTCTTT
j_call: TRBJ1-1
d_call: -
clone_size: -
v_call: TRBV6-1

cdr3_aa: CSVEGTGATDTQYF
cdr3_nt: TGCAGCGTTGAAGGGACAGGGGCCACAGATACGCAGTATTTT
j_call: TRBJ2-3
d_call: TRBD1
clone_size: -
v_call: TRBV29-1

cdr3_aa: CASSEGGAFNEKLFF
cdr3_nt: TGTGCCAGCAGTGAAGGGGGCGCGTTCAACGAAAAACTGTTTTTT
j_call: TRBJ1-4
d_call: -
clone_size: -
v_call: TRBV2

cdr3_aa: CASSYSISTSREQYF
cdr3_nt: TGTGCCAGCAGTTACTCGATATCGACTAGTCGGGAGCAGTACTTC
j_call: TRBJ2-7
d_call: -
clone_size: -
v_call: TRBV6-5

cdr3_aa: CASSLDVSGTQYF
cdr3_nt: TGCGCCAGCAGCTTGGACGTCAGTGGGACCCAGTACTTC
j_call: TRBJ2-5
d_call: -
clone_size: -
v_call: TRBV5-1